This passage covers 23 T cell receptor beta chains from one sample sequenced in a study of early T cells in non-severe SARS-CoV-2 infection. TCRdb independently ran MiXCR on the 5' RACE reads; one entry per CDR3 protein. The data contain around 55,000 distinct CDR3 sequences, around 12% of them singletons. The specimen was whole blood. All receptors derive from an adult who was a healthcare worker with PCR-confirmed SARS-CoV-2 infection or an uninfected control (not recorded which).

This rearrangement joins TRBV29-1 to TRBJ2-3, with D uncertain. Germline CDR1 reads SQVTM; CDR2 reads ANQGSEA. This CDR3 comprises 12 residues. Trimming stripped 2 bases from V and 4 bases from J, with 7 bases between. CDR3 in DNA: TGCAGCGTTGAATCCCCCCCAGATACGCAGTATTTT. Its translation: CSVESPPDTQYF.

This clonotype was seen at least ten times. The V gene is TRBV20-1, the J gene TRBJ2-1; D gene ambiguous. Looked up from germline, CDR1 is DFQATT and CDR2 is SNEGSKA (reference sequence). This CDR3 contains 14 residues. Deletions cut 3 bases from V and 0 bases from J, with 9 bases between. The CDR3 DNA sequence: TGCAGTGCTAGTGACATAAGCTCCTACAATGAGCAGTTCTTC. This translates into CSASDISSYNEQFF.

This clonotype was recorded at least ten times. J is TRBJ2-3 and V is TRBV7-8, with 8 bases aligning to TRBD2. CDR3 size: 16 residues. V trimming: 4 bases; J trimming: 3 bases; junction bases outside the gene matches: 9. Germline CDR1 is SGHVS and CDR2 is FQNEAQ. The CDR3 DNA is TGTGCCAGCAGCTGGACGAGCGGGAGTTTAACAGATACGCAGTATTTT. Its protein is CASSWTSGSLTDTQYF.

The table lists this clonotype with many counts. The DNA for the CDR3 is TGTGCCAGCAGCGGAAGCGGGTTCAGCACAGATACGCAGTATTTT. Protein sequence: CASSGSGFSTDTQYF. The rearrangement uses TRBV9 and TRBJ2-3, with TRBD2 as a possible D gene (6 bases). CDR1 is SGDLS and CDR2 is YYNGEE in the germline V gene. The CDR3 covers 15 residues. Trimming removed 3 bases from V and 0 bases from J, with 11 bases in between. The entire variable domain, with the rest obtained from reference TRBV9 and TRBJ2-3, is as follows: DSGVTQTPKHLITATGQRVTLRCSPRSGDLSVYWYQQSLDQGLQFLIQYYNGEERAKGNILERFSAQQFPDLHSELNLSSLELGDSALYFCASSGSGFSTDTQYFGPGTRLTVL.

In this sample, this clonotype turned up many times. The V call is TRBV29-1, the J call TRBJ1-5; D not certain. The germline CDR1 and CDR2 sequences are SQVTM and ANQGSEA. V lost 4 bases to trimming and J lost 3 bases, with 13 bases between them. The CDR3 spans 14 residues. This CDR3 reads CSVADGLNNQPQHF. For the CDR3, the DNA is TGCAGCGTTGCTGACGGCCTTAACAATCAGCCCCAGCATTTT.

The rearrangement joins TRBV9 to TRBJ1-6, with D maybe TRBD1 (5 bases). The CDR3 consists of 15 residues. The V and J ends lost 0 bases and 7 bases respectively, with 11 bases between them. Per germline, CDR1 SGDLS and CDR2 YYNGEE. Here the CDR3 DNA reads TGTGCCAGCAGCGTAGAGGGACTGGGGAATTCACCCCTCCACTTT. The encoded protein is CASSVEGLGNSPLHF. Together with reference TRBV9 and TRBJ1-6, the CDR3 gives the full variable domain: DSGVTQTPKHLITATGQRVTLRCSPRSGDLSVYWYQQSLDQGLQFLIQYYNGEERAKGNILERFSAQQFPDLHSELNLSSLELGDSALYFCASSVEGLGNSPLHFGNGTRLTVT.

A few counts support this clonotype. The genes are TRBV6-5 and TRBJ2-5; 8 bases are shared with TRBD2. Trimming cost V 8 bases and J 5 bases; bases outside gene matches: 10. The CDR3 totals 14 residues. Germline CDR1 is MNHEY and CDR2 is SVGAGI. The CDR3 region is CASGRRGARETQYF. For the CDR3, the DNA is TGTGCCAGCGGCCGGCGGGGGGCTCGGGAGACCCAGTACTTC.

This rearrangement joins TRBV28 to TRBJ2-7; TRBD1 matches at 9 bases. With V trimmed by 4 bases and J by 3 bases, 4 bases remained unmatched. Per the germline V gene, CDR1 is MDHEN and CDR2 is SYDVKM. This CDR3 has 14 residues. The CDR3 DNA reads TGTGCCAGCAGTTCTCCGGGACAGGGCTACGAGCAGTACTTC. It is translated as CASSSPGQGYEQYF.

The rearrangement links TRBV7-3 to TRBJ2-3, with D perhaps assigned TRBD1 or TRBD2 (5 bases each). Germline CDR1 and CDR2: SGHTA and FQGTGA. This CDR3 comprises 15 residues. V was pared by 2 bases and J by 0 bases, with 9 bases between. In nucleotides, the CDR3 is TGTGCCAGCAGCTTAGACGGGGCCAGCACAGATACGCAGTATTTT. Translated: CASSLDGASTDTQYF.

This clonotype was counted ten times or more. The rearrangement links TRBV19 to TRBJ2-4, with 9 bases fitting TRBD1. The V and J ends lost 8 bases and 0 bases, in that order; junction bases with no gene match: 11. The CDR3 has 17 amino acids. Germline lookup yields CDR1 LNHDA and CDR2 SQIVND (reference sequence). CDR3 in DNA: TGTGCCAGTCAACCCGGGACAGGGAACCTAGCCAAAAACATTCAGTACTTC. Protein sequence: CASQPGTGNLAKNIQYF.

This clonotype was seen a few times. The V call is TRBV21-1, the J call TRBJ2-2; no DNA check was done on the table's D call, TRBD1. TRBV21-1 is labeled a pseudogene. There are 17 residues in the CDR3. CDR3 amino acids: CASSKTGTATYTGELFF. The CDR3, as DNA: TGTGCCAGCAGCAAAACCGGGACCGCTACCTATACCGGGGAGCTGTTTTTT.

The chain couples TRBV12-3 or TRBV12-4 to TRBJ2-4, with D possibly being TRBD1 (5 bases). With 3 bases removed from V and 0 bases from J, the gap between germline ends came to 9 bases. CDR3 size: 15 residues. The CDR3 here is CASSLGPIAKNIQYF. CDR3 nucleotide sequence: TGTGCCAGCAGTTTGGGGCCTATAGCCAAAAACATTCAGTACTTC.

J is TRBJ2-3 and V is TRBV5-1; 10 bases agree with TRBD2. The length of the CDR3 is 17 residues. Per the germline V gene, CDR1 is SGHRS and CDR2 is YFSETQ. The V and J ends lost 0 bases and 3 bases, in that order; junction bases with no gene match: 7. CDR3 nucleotides: TGCGCCAGCAGCTTGGTAGGCGCTAGCGGGAGAACAGATACGCAGTATTTT. Amino acid sequence: CASSLVGASGRTDTQYF.

This clonotype has a handful of counts. The rearrangement joins TRBV16 to TRBJ2-6; TRBD1 matches 7 bases. This CDR3 comprises 16 residues. Germline CDR1 is KGHSY and CDR2 is FQNENV. V lost 4 bases to trimming and J lost 4 bases; unmatched junction nucleotides: 7. The CDR3, as DNA: TGTGCCAGCAGCCTACCGACAGGGTTCGGGGCCAACGTCCTGACTTTC. Translating it yields CASSLPTGFGANVLTF.

This clonotype was found many times. The chain combines TRBV28 with TRBJ1-1, with D tentatively TRBD1 (6 bases). The CDR3 extends over 16 amino acids. V was pared by 2 bases and J by 1 base, with 14 bases between. Per the germline V gene, CDR1 is MDHEN and CDR2 is SYDVKM. CDR3 coding DNA: TGTGCCAGCAGTTTAAGGGGGGGCGCGGGGAACACTGAAGCTTTCTTT. It encodes CASSLRGGAGNTEAFF.

The V call is TRBV7-2, the J call TRBJ1-1; D may be TRBD1 (6 bases). Germline V gene sequence: CDR1 SGHTA, CDR2 FQGNSA. The CDR3 has 14 amino acids. Trimming removed 5 bases from V and 6 bases from J, with 16 bases in between. CDR3 nucleotides: TGTGCCAGCAGCCTTATACAGGGAGGCGCTGAAGCTTTCTTT. Its translation is CASSLIQGGAEAFF.

The rearrangement uses TRBV19 and TRBJ2-1, with D unclear. CDR1 is LNHDA and CDR2 is SQIVND in the germline V gene (reference sequence). The CDR3 runs to 13 residues. Trimming shortened V by 6 bases and J by 4 bases, and 10 bases separated the two germline ends. In DNA, the CDR3 is TGTGCCAGTAGGCCTACAGATTACAATGAGCAGTTCTTC. Residues: CASRPTDYNEQFF. The complete variable domain, with remaining parts taken from reference TRBV19 and TRBJ2-1, reads DGGITQSPKYLFRKEGQNVTLSCEQNLNHDAMYWYRQDPGQGLRLIYYSQIVNDFQKGDIAEGYSVSREKKESFPLTVTSAQKNPTAFYLCASRPTDYNEQFFGPGTRLTVL.

This clonotype was counted ten times or more. The chain recombines TRBV20-1 with TRBJ2-1, with TRBD1 matching over 11 bases. Germline V gene lookup returns CDR1 DFQATT and CDR2 SNEGSKA (reference sequence). V shed 5 bases and J 8 bases; nucleotides not matched to a gene: 5. This CDR3 is built from 13 residues. The CDR3 nucleotides read TGCAGTGCTCGGACAGGGGGCTGGGATGAGCAGTTCTTC. Translated: CSARTGGWDEQFF.

As concerns this clonotype: The junction shows a germline mismatch at one end, possibly a read error. This sequence joins TRBV7-9 and TRBJ1-4; D is unresolved. CDR3 length: 14 residues. Germline CDR1 reads SEHNR; CDR2 reads FQNEAQ (reference sequence). CDR3 in DNA: TGTGTCAGCAGCTTAGCGGGGATCGGAGAAAAACTGTTTTTT. This encodes CVSSLAGIGEKLFF.

This chain links TRBV3-1 with TRBJ2-3; the D gene is possibly TRBD1 (6 bases). The CDR3 has 15 amino acids. CDR1 LGHDT and CDR2 YNNKEL come from the germline V gene (reference sequence). V was shortened by 4 bases and J by 4 bases, with 15 bases between the two germline ends. The CDR3 reads CASSLGQRSPDTQYF. The DNA for the CDR3 is TGTGCCAGCAGCCTCGGACAGCGCTCCCCAGATACGCAGTATTTT.

The sample holds many counts of this clonotype. The gene calls are TRBV10-3 and TRBJ1-2; D might be TRBD1 (6 bases). CDR3 length: 14 residues. Germline CDR1 is ENHRY and CDR2 is SYGVKD. V lost 0 bases to trimming and J lost 4 bases, with 9 bases between them. In nucleotides, the CDR3 is TGTGCCATCAGTGAGTCGGACAGCCTCTATGGCTACACCTTC. This gives the protein CAISESDSLYGYTF.

A word on this clonotype: The junction differs from germline at one of its ends, possibly a read error. The V gene is TRBV12-5, the J gene TRBJ1-4, with 7 bases fitting TRBD1. Germline V lookup: CDR1 LGHNT, CDR2 FRNRAP. The CDR3 is made up of 19 amino acids. The CDR3 bases are TGTGCTAGTGGTTTGACACGGGACAGCGTGTCTCTGGGGACTAGCAGAGTGCTTTTT. Encoded protein: CASGLTRDSVSLGTSRVLF.

This clonotype appeared many times. The chain links TRBV14 to TRBJ2-5; TRBD2 aligns across 10 bases. This CDR3 contains 17 residues. With V trimmed by 5 bases and J by 2 bases, 11 bases remained unmatched. Germline CDR1 SGHDN, CDR2 FVKESK. Written as DNA, the CDR3 is TGTGCCAGCAGCGCAGGCAGGACTAGCGGAATTCAAGAGACCCAGTACTTC. Its protein is CASSAGRTSGIQETQYF.